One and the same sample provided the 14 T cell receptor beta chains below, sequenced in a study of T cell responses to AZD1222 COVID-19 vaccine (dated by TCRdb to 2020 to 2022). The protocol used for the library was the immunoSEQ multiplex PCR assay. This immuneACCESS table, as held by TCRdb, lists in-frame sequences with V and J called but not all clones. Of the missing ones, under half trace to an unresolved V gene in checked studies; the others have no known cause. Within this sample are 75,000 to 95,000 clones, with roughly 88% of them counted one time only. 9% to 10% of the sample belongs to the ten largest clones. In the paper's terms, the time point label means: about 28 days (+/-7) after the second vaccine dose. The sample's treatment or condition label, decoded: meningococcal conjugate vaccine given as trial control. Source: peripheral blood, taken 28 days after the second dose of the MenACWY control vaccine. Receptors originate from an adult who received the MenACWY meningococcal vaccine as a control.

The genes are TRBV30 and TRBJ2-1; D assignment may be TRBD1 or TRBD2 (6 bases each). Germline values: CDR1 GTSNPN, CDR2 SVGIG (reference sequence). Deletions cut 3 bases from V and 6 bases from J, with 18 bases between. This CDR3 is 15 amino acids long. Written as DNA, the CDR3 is TGTGCCTGGAGCATACTAGGGGGGCATCGCAATGAGCAGTTCTTC. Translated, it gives CAWSILGGHRNEQFF.

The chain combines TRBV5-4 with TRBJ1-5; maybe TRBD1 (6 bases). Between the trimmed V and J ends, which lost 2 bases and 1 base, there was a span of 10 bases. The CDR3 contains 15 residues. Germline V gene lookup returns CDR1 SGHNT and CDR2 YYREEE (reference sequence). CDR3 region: CASSLQGESNQPQHF. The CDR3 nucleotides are TGTGCCAGCAGCTTACAGGGTGAAAGCAATCAGCCCCAGCATTTT.

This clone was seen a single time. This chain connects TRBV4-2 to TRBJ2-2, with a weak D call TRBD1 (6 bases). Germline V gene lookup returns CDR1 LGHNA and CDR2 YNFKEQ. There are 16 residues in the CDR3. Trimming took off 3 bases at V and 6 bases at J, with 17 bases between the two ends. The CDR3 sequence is CASSQPQGKGAGELFF. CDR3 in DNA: TGTGCCAGCAGCCAGCCCCAGGGGAAGGGAGCCGGGGAGCTGTTTTTT.

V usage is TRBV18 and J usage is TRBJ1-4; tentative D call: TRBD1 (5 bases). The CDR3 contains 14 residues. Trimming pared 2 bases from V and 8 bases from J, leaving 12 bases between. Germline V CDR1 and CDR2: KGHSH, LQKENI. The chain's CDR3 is CASSPEGVGEKLFF. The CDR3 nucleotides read TGTGCCAGCTCACCAGAAGGGGTAGGGGAAAAACTGTTTTTT.

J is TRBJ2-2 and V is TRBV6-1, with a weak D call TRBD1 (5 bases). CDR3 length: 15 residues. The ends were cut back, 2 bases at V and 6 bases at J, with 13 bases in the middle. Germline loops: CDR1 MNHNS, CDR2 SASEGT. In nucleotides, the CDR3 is TGTGCCAGCAGTGAAAGGGGAAACACCCCCGGGGAGCTGTTTTTT. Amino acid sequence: CASSERGNTPGELFF.

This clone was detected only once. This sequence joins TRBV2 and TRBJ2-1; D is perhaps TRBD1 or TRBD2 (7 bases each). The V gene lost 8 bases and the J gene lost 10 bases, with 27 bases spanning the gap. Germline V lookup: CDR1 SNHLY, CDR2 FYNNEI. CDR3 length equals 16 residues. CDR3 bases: TGTGCCAGCCAATCCCCCGGAGCGGGACAGTCGGGCGAGCAGTTCTTC. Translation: CASQSPGAGQSGEQFF. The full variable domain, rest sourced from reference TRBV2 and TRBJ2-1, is EPEVTQTPSHQVTQMGQEVILRCVPISNHLYFYWYRQILGQKVEFLVSFYNNEISEKSEIFDDQFSVERPDGSNFTLKIRSTKLEDSAMYFCASQSPGAGQSGEQFFGPGTRLTVL.

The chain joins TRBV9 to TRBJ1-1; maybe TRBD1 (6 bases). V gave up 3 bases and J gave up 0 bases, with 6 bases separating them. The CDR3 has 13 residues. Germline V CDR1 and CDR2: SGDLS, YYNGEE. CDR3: CASSGTVNTEAFF. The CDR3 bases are TGTGCCAGCAGCGGGACAGTGAACACTGAAGCTTTCTTT.

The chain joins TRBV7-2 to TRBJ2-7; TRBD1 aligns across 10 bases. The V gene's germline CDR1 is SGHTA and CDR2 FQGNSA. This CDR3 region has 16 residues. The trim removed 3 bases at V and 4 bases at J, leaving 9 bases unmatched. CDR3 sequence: CASSFPTGQGLYEQYF. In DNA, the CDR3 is TGTGCCAGCAGCTTTCCAACGGGACAGGGGCTTTACGAGCAGTACTTC.

The CDR3 protein is CAYLQGAGSYNSPLHF. The CDR3 nucleotides are TGTGCCTACCTACAGGGGGCTGGCTCCTATAATTCACCCCTCCACTTT. The gene calls are TRBV30 and TRBJ1-6, with 9 nucleotides matching TRBD1. The germline V gene encodes CDR1 GTSNPN and CDR2 SVGIG (reference sequence). The CDR3 covers 16 residues. Trimming removed 7 bases from V and 0 bases from J; junction bases left unmatched: 7.

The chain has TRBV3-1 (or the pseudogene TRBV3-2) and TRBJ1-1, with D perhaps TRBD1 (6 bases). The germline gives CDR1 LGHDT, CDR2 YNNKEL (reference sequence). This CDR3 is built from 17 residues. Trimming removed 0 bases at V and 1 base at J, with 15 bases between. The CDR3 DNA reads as TGTGCCAGCAGCCAAGAAAGGCAGGGGAAAAAGAACACTGAAGCTTTCTTT. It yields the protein CASSQERQGKKNTEAFF.

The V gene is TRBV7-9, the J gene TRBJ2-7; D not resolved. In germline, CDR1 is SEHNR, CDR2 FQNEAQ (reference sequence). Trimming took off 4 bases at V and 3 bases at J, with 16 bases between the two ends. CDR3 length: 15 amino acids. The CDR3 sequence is CASSSSDSGGYEQYF. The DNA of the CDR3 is TGTGCCAGCAGCTCCTCCGATTCGGGCGGCTACGAGCAGTACTTC.

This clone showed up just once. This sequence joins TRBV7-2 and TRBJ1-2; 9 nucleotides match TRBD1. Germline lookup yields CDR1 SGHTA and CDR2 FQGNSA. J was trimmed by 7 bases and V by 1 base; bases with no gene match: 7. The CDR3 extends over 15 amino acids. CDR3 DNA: TGTGCCAGCAGCTTAGGGACAGGGGTTAAGGGTGGCTACACCTTC. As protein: CASSLGTGVKGGYTF.

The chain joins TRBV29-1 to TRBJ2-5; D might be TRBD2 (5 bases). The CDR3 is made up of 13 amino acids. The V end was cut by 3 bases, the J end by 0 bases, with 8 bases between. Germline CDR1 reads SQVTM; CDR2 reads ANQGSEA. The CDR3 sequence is CSVDPGNQETQYF. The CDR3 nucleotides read TGCAGCGTTGATCCGGGAAACCAAGAGACCCAGTACTTC.

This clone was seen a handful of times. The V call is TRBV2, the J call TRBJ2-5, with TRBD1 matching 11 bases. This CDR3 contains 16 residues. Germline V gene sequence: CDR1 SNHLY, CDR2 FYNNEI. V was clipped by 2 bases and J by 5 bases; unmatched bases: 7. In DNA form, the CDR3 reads TGTGCCAGCAGTGAACCAGGACAGGGGGCTTGGGAGACCCAGTACTTC. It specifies CASSEPGQGAWETQYF.